This T cell receptor (beta chain) was sequenced in a study of cytomegalovirus exposure and HLA in healthy donors. General study results and limits: The study put 150 to 200 TCR beta chains on its list as cytomegalovirus-associated.

Produced via immunoSEQ multiplex PCR; TCRdb's table is partial and in-frame only. The sample has about 160,000 clones, 90% to 97% seen once; the top ten hold 0.89%. The germline gives CDR1 SGHRS, CDR2 YFSETQ. This CDR3 spans 14 amino acids. J gave up 4 bases and V 2 bases, and 3 bases lay outside the gene matches. Worth noting for this clone: As yet, its antigen is unknown.

The receptor was isolated from a woman between 18 and 30 years old in good health and CMV-seronegative. V gene TRBV5-1 combines with J gene TRBJ2-7, with 10 bases that match TRBD2. Source material: PBMCs. The CDR3, as DNA: TGCGCCAGCAGCTTCCAGCGGGGGGGTTACGAGCAGTACTTC. Its translation is CASSFQRGGYEQYF.